These T cell receptor beta chains were read from a single sample in a study of T cell repertoires in cytomegalovirus infection. From the reads, TCRdb called clonotypes with MiXCR, one entry per CDR3 protein. The sample shows hundreds of thousands of distinct CDR3 sequences, roughly 10% of them seen only once. The specimen was PBMCs. The receptors shown here come from a human donor in good health (CMV status not recorded). Some clones in this sample may be carry-over from other donors' samples. Each CDR3 is given with its conserved first and last residue. A D gene is named only where the DNA matches it firmly. Expanded clones are given a class, and other clones once, few, many or no size at all.

D gene	V gene	clone size	J gene	CDR3 DNA	CDR3 protein
.	TRBV7-2	many	TRBJ2-7	TGTGCCAGCAGCCCCCTTTACTACGAGCAGTACTTC	CASSPLYYEQYF
.	TRBV4-2	.	TRBJ1-4	TGTGCCAGCAGCCAAGAATGGGGAGGGTCTACTAATGAAAAACTGTTTTTT	CASSQEWGGSTNEKLFF
.	TRBV6-6	many	TRBJ2-5	TGTGCCAGCAGACGGGAGACCCAGTACTTC	CASRRETQYF
.	TRBV18	many	TRBJ1-5	TGTGCCAGCAGCCCATTGGGGGGTAGCAATCAGCCCCAGCATTTT	CASSPLGGSNQPQHF
TRBD1	TRBV24-1	.	TRBJ2-1	TGTGCCACCAGTCGCCGGGACAGGGACTACAATGAGCAGTTCTTC	CATSRRDRDYNEQFF
.	TRBV4-1	.	TRBJ1-6	TGCGCCAGCAGCCAAGGAACCGCGAGCTCCTATAATTCACCCCTCCACTTT	CASSQGTASSYNSPLHF
TRBD1	TRBV5-5	many	TRBJ2-7	TGTGCCAGCAGCCCGGGACAGCTGTACGAGCAGTACTTC	CASSPGQLYEQYF
.	TRBV10-3	many	TRBJ2-4	TGTGCCATCAGTGAGTCGAGACCTCTAGCCAAAAACATTCAGTACTTC	CAISESRPLAKNIQYF
.	TRBV14	many	TRBJ1-5	TGTGCCAGCAGCTTCACAGATCAGCCCCAGCATTTT	CASSFTDQPQHF
.	TRBV9	many	TRBJ2-1	TGTGCCGGGCCAGTGACTCAAAAGGATGAGCAGTTCTTC	CAGPVTQKDEQFF
TRBD2	TRBV7-6	many	TRBJ2-1	TGTGCCAGCAGCTTAGCGAGGCGGGGGGGCCTTGGGGAGCAGTTCTTC	CASSLARRGGLGEQFF
.	TRBV7-6	many	TRBJ2-7	TGTGCCAGCAGCCACTACCCTCAGACCTACGAGCAGTACTTC	CASSHYPQTYEQYF
TRBD2	TRBV7-9	.	TRBJ2-1	TGTGCCAGAAGCAGAGGGGGGGGACTAGCGGGGGAGCAGTGCTTC	CARSRGGGLAGEQCF
.	TRBV14	many	TRBJ1-1	TGTGCCAGCAGCCAACATCCGAACACTGAAGCTTTCTTT	CASSQHPNTEAFF
.	TRBV7-6	many	TRBJ1-5	TGTGCCAGCAGCTTAGAGGCAGGGGCATCAGGCAATCAGCCCCAGCATTTT	CASSLEAGASGNQPQHF
TRBD2	TRBV20-1	.	TRBJ2-5	TGCAGTGCTAGAGGAGGCCTAGCGGACCCCCTCTGGGAGACCCAGTACTTC	CSARGGLADPLWETQYF
.	TRBV7-3	many	TRBJ2-1	TGTGCCAGCAGCTTCCCCTCCGGGGGGCAAAACAATGAGCAGTTCTTC	CASSFPSGGQNNEQFF
.	TRBV2	many	TRBJ2-4	TGTGCCAGCAGGGGGGGATATCAGTACTTC	CASRGGYQYF
.	TRBV11-2	.	TRBJ1-1	TGTGCCAGCAGCTTAGACGCCGTTGAAGCTTTCTTT	CASSLDAVEAFF
.	TRBV6-5	many	TRBJ2-1	TGTGCCAGCAGTTACTCGAGGCTAGGGGCGGGGTCCTACAATGAGCAGTTCTTC	CASSYSRLGAGSYNEQFF
.	TRBV28	many	TRBJ2-1	TGTGCCAGCAGTTTATTCCATGAGCAGTTCTTC	CASSLFHEQFF
.	TRBV7-2	many	TRBJ1-5	TGTGCCAGCAGTCGGACGGATAGCAATCAGCCCCAGCATTTT	CASSRTDSNQPQHF
.	TRBV9	.	TRBJ1-6	TGTGCCAGCAGCGCAGAGGGGAATTCACCCCTCCACTTT	CASSAEGNSPLHF
.	TRBV12-5	many	TRBJ2-7	TGTGCTAGTGGTCCCCCGGGCCGGAGGGGCGAGCAGTACTTC	CASGPPGRRGEQYF
.	TRBV6-4	few	TRBJ2-2	TGTGCCAGCAGTGACCCGGCAGCGAACACCGGGGAGCTGTTTTTT	CASSDPAANTGELFF
TRBD2	TRBV7-8	many	TRBJ2-2	TGTGCCAGCAGCTTATCGGGGGGAAACCCCGGGGAGCTGTTTTTT	CASSLSGGNPGELFF
.	TRBV2	many	TRBJ2-1	TGTGCCAGCAGTGAAATGAGCTCCTACAATGAGCAGTTCTTC	CASSEMSSYNEQFF
.	TRBV9	few	TRBJ2-5	TGTGCCAGCAGCGTAAGGTACCAAGAGACCCAGTACTTC	CASSVRYQETQYF
.	TRBV7-2	many	TRBJ2-3	TGTGCCAGCCGCCGGATAGCGGCAGATACGCAGTATTTT	CASRRIAADTQYF
.	TRBV19	few	TRBJ1-2	TGTGCCAGTAGTATCGATGATAGCTATGGCTACACCTTC	CASSIDDSYGYTF
.	TRBV19	many	TRBJ2-1	TGTGCCAGTAGTGACATAAGGGAGAGCTCCTACAATGAGCAGTTCTTC	CASSDIRESSYNEQFF
TRBD1	TRBV19	many	TRBJ2-3	TGTGCCAGTAGTATCGGGGACAGGTCCACAGATACGCAGTATTTT	CASSIGDRSTDTQYF
.	TRBV2	few	TRBJ2-7	TGTGCCAGCACGGCGGAGTCCTACGAGCAGTACTTC	CASTAESYEQYF
.	TRBV29-1	.	TRBJ2-1	TGCAGCGTCCTGACGGCATCAAGGCAGCAGTTCTTC	CSVLTASRQQFF
.	TRBV29-1	many	TRBJ1-1	TGCAGCGTTGCTGGCAGGCAGAACACTGAAGCTTTCTTT	CSVAGRQNTEAFF
TRBD2	TRBV20-1	.	TRBJ2-1	TGCAGTGCTAGAGTTACTAGCGGGGGGAGGAATGAGCAGTTCTTC	CSARVTSGGRNEQFF
TRBD2	TRBV4-1	many	TRBJ2-2	TGCGCCAGCAGCCGCGGAACTAGCGGCCACGGGGAGCTGTTTTTT	CASSRGTSGHGELFF
.	TRBV6-1	many	TRBJ1-2	TGTGCCAGCAGCCCCCTCCGGGACTGGTCGTCTAACTATGGCTACACCTTC	CASSPLRDWSSNYGYTF
.	TRBV15	.	TRBJ2-3	TGTGCCACCAGCAGAGGTGGGACTTCTACAGATACGCAGTATTTT	CATSRGGTSTDTQYF
TRBD1	TRBV19	few	TRBJ2-2	TGTGCCAGTAGTGGGGACAGCAGGACCGGGGAGCTGTTTTTT	CASSGDSRTGELFF
TRBD1	TRBV6-2/TRBV6-3	many	TRBJ2-4	TGTGCCAGCCGGACAGGCCGGGCCAAAAACATTCAGTACTTC	CASRTGRAKNIQYF
.	TRBV9	many	TRBJ2-7	TGTGCCAGCAGCGTGGGGGTGGCAGGATCCTACGAGCAGTACTTC	CASSVGVAGSYEQYF
.	TRBV19	few	TRBJ2-3	TGTGCCAGTAGTATAGTGCGGGGGCTCGGCACAGATACGCAGTATTTT	CASSIVRGLGTDTQYF
.	TRBV20-1	many	TRBJ2-2	TGCAGTGCTCCGGGGGAGACGAACACCGGGGAGCTGTTTTTT	CSAPGETNTGELFF
.	TRBV7-3	many	TRBJ2-1	TGTGCCAGCAGCCACGGGGGATACTCCTACAATGAGCAGTTCTTC	CASSHGGYSYNEQFF
.	TRBV30	.	TRBJ2-6	TGTGCCTACACAGGGTTCTCTGGGGCCAACGTCCTGACTTTC	CAYTGFSGANVLTF
TRBD2	TRBV28	many	TRBJ2-3	TGTGCCAGCAGTTCCGTCCGCGGTTGGGGACTAGCTGTGGATACGCAGTATTTT	CASSSVRGWGLAVDTQYF
TRBD1	TRBV7-8	many	TRBJ2-7	TGTGCCAGCAGCACTCCGGGACAGGGGGCTTACGAGCAGTACTTC	CASSTPGQGAYEQYF
TRBD1	TRBV7-2	many	TRBJ2-1	TGTGCCATCTTCAGGGGGAGCTCCTACAATGAGCAGTTCTTC	CAIFRGSSYNEQFF
TRBD2	TRBV4-2	few	TRBJ2-3	TGTGCCAGCAGCCCCGTTGCGGGAGGGCCAATCACAGATACGCAGTATTTT	CASSPVAGGPITDTQYF
TRBD2	TRBV2	once	TRBJ2-1	TGTGCCAGCAGTGAAAAATGGCGGGAGGGGGCCAATGAGCAGTTCTTC	CASSEKWREGANEQFF
.	TRBV29-1	many	TRBJ1-1	TGCAGCGTTCCGACAGGGAACACTGAAGCTTTCTTT	CSVPTGNTEAFF